Listed below are T cell receptor beta chains from one sample, sequenced in a study of shared clonotypes between healthy human individuals. Data came from immunoSEQ multiplex PCR; TCRdb stores just in-frame clones and leaves some out. The sample includes more than 400,000 clones, almost 97% of them seen just once. Sequencing was carried out using naive CD4+ T cells sorted from blood. These receptors came from a woman aged 25 to 45 in good health. Each CDR3 is given with its conserved first and last residue. Each record gives: CDR3 DNA, CDR3 protein, D gene, J gene, V gene, clone size. D genes are given only for firm matches. Size is omitted from some rows. Given values are once, few, many or a class for expanded clones.

DNA: TGTGCCAGCAGCTTATACCAGGGGACAGATTCGGACTACACCTTC; CDR3: CASSLYQGTDSDYTF; D: TRBD1; J: TRBJ1-2; V: TRBV7-9; size: .
DNA: TGTGCCAGCTCACTTAGACAGGCTAATGAAAAACTGTTTTTT; CDR3: CASSLRQANEKLFF; D: .; J: TRBJ1-4; V: TRBV18; size: .
DNA: TGTGCCAGCAATCGGCTAGCGGTTAACACCGGGGAGCTGTTTTTT; CDR3: CASNRLAVNTGELFF; D: TRBD2; J: TRBJ2-2; V: TRBV6-1; size: .
DNA: TGTGCCAGCAGCACGGGATCGTCCTACGAGCAGTACTTC; CDR3: CASSTGSSYEQYF; D: .; J: TRBJ2-7; V: TRBV7-7; size: .
DNA: TGTGCCAGCAGTTTACCTCCCCCGGGAGGGGCGGAAGAGCAGTACTTC; CDR3: CASSLPPPGGAEEQYF; D: TRBD2; J: TRBJ2-7; V: TRBV28; size: .
DNA: TGTGCCAGCAGTTTAGAGGGTGGTGGCTACACCTTC; CDR3: CASSLEGGGYTF; D: .; J: TRBJ1-2; V: TRBV28; size: .
DNA: TGTGCCAGCAGTTACTCCCGGGACAGGGTGAGGAAAGCTTTCTTT; CDR3: CASSYSRDRVRKAFF; D: TRBD1; J: TRBJ1-1; V: TRBV6-6; size: .
DNA: TGTGCCAGCAGTCCTACCGGACCCTACGAGCAGTACTTC; CDR3: CASSPTGPYEQYF; D: .; J: TRBJ2-7; V: TRBV6-1; size: .
DNA: TGTGCCACCGGAGTCCGGGATACGCAGTATTTT; CDR3: CATGVRDTQYF; D: .; J: TRBJ2-3; V: TRBV19; size: .
DNA: TGCGCCAGCAGGAGTAACTGGGGGGCGGGATGGGAGCAGTACTTC; CDR3: CASRSNWGAGWEQYF; D: .; J: TRBJ2-7; V: TRBV5-1; size: .
DNA: TGTGCCAGCAGTGTCTGGACAGGGGATACCTACGAGCAGTACTTC; CDR3: CASSVWTGDTYEQYF; D: TRBD1; J: TRBJ2-7; V: TRBV6-1; size: .
DNA: TGTGCCAGCAGCCAAGAGCGGGACGCCGGACTAGCGGGCGGACGCGAATTCGCCAAAAACATTCAGTACTTC; CDR3: CASSQERDAGLAGGREFAKNIQYF; D: TRBD2; J: TRBJ2-4; V: TRBV4-2; size: .
DNA: TGCGCCAGCAGCGGGAGAGGCACCTACGAGCAGTACTTC; CDR3: CASSGRGTYEQYF; D: .; J: TRBJ2-7; V: TRBV5-1; size: .
DNA: TGTGCCAGCAGGACAATCCCACAAGGGGACGCAGATACGCAGTATTTT; CDR3: CASRTIPQGDADTQYF; D: .; J: TRBJ2-3; V: TRBV7-9; size: .
DNA: TGCGCCAGCAATGACCCCGGGGACACTGAAGCTTTCTTT; CDR3: CASNDPGDTEAFF; D: .; J: TRBJ1-1; V: TRBV10-1; size: .
DNA: TGTGCCAGCAGCCCGGGACTAGTGTCTTATGAGCAGTACTTC; CDR3: CASSPGLVSYEQYF; D: TRBD2; J: TRBJ2-5; V: TRBV7-9; size: .
DNA: TGTGCCAGCAGCCCCTGGGGGGGAAACGGCTACGAGCAGTACTTC; CDR3: CASSPWGGNGYEQYF; D: TRBD2; J: TRBJ2-7; V: TRBV28; size: once
DNA: TGCAGCGTTGAATTGGGTAGGGCCCAAGAGACCCAGTACTTC; CDR3: CSVELGRAQETQYF; D: .; J: TRBJ2-5; V: TRBV29-1; size: .
DNA: TGTGCCAGCAGTTTGGGGAATTCCTACGAGCAGTACTTC; CDR3: CASSLGNSYEQYF; D: .; J: TRBJ2-7; V: TRBV28; size: .
DNA: TGTGCCAGCAGCGCGAGGGGGGGGTACGAGCAGTACTTC; CDR3: CASSARGGYEQYF; D: .; J: TRBJ2-7; V: TRBV5-4; size: .
DNA: TGTGCCAGTAGTAGAGGACAGGCCGGGGGATACCAAGAGACCCAGTACTTC; CDR3: CASSRGQAGGYQETQYF; D: .; J: TRBJ2-5; V: TRBV19; size: .
DNA: TGTGCCATAATACCGGACAGTCTTACTGGCTACACCTTC; CDR3: CAIIPDSLTGYTF; D: .; J: TRBJ1-2; V: TRBV6-1; size: .
DNA: TGTGCCTGGAGTCGGGACCTAAACACAGATACGCAGTATTTT; CDR3: CAWSRDLNTDTQYF; D: .; J: TRBJ2-3; V: TRBV30; size: .
DNA: TGTGCCAGCAGCTCTAAGCTAGGAGACACAGATACGCAGTATTTT; CDR3: CASSSKLGDTDTQYF; D: .; J: TRBJ2-3; V: TRBV7-7; size: .
DNA: TGTGCCAGTAGTAACCCGGGACTTGGAACTGGAAACACCATATATTTT; CDR3: CASSNPGLGTGNTIYF; D: .; J: TRBJ1-3; V: TRBV19; size: .
DNA: TGTGCCAGTAGCCCGCGGGAGAGTTCAGATACGCAGTATTTT; CDR3: CASSPRESSDTQYF; D: TRBD2; J: TRBJ2-3; V: TRBV19; size: .
DNA: TGTGCCAGCAGCCGACGGAGTGATGATGAGCAGTTCTTC; CDR3: CASSRRSDDEQFF; D: .; J: TRBJ2-1; V: TRBV9; size: .